The source of this T cell receptor beta chain is a study of blood T cell repertoires in COVID-19. Libraries were prepared by immunoSEQ multiplex PCR; TCRdb keeps only in-frame clonotypes and omits some of them. The profile shows nearly 55,000 clones, more than 70% of them singletons. CDR3 size: 17 residues. Germline CDR1 and CDR2: SGDLS and YYNGEE. J was trimmed by 4 bases and V by 4 bases; bases with no gene match: 16. The source material was peripheral blood. The J gene is TRBJ1-2, the V gene TRBV9; 7 bases line up with TRBD1. The source of this sequence is a man between 70 and 80 years old with active COVID-19. The CDR3: CASSPQTGLGVGYGYTF. The CDR3 coding sequence is TGTGCCAGCAGCCCCCAGACAGGGCTGGGAGTTGGCTATGGCTACACCTTC.